This entry lists 31 T cell receptor beta chains sequenced from one sample in a study of tissue T cells after allogeneic stem cell transplantation (dated 2022 in TCRdb). The label giving this sample's time point can be read as: human tissue collected at research (rapid) autopsy. Over an approximately 3-year period, a research-autopsy study prospectively enrolled seven adult allo-HCT recipients who had steroid-refractory GVHD. The method behind the library was the immunoSEQ multiplex PCR assay. As stored in TCRdb, this immuneACCESS dataset retains in-frame rearrangements with V and J assigned. A fraction of the clones does not appear; measured against another copy, unresolved V genes explain less than half of the discrepancy, and the remainder lacks a known reason. Here the sample has several thousand clones; about 74% occur a single time. The ten largest make up approximately 5% of the sample. Source: left colon tissue, taken at autopsy. These receptors all come from a male patient of 60 years or more with steroid-refractory graft-versus-host disease after an allogeneic stem cell transplant. After a transplant, certain T cells may trace back to the graft donor.

The chain uses TRBV6-2 or TRBV6-3 and TRBJ1-5; TRBD1 aligns across 7 bases. The CDR3 extends over 17 amino acids. Germline V CDR1 and CDR2: MNHEY, SVGEGT. V shed 5 bases, J shed 3 bases, and the junction held 13 bases outside the gene matches. The CDR3 sequence: CASSQPPGQRHNQPQHF. DNA for the CDR3: TGTGCCAGCAGTCAACCCCCGGGACAGCGCCACAATCAGCCCCAGCATTTT.

This clone was picked up a small number of times. Within the sample, other DNA sequences also encode this same CDR3. CDR3 residues: CASSPQGAGGELFF. The DNA of the CDR3 is TGTGCCAGCAGCCCACAGGGGGCTGGCGGGGAGCTGTTTTTT. This chain links TRBV7-6 with TRBJ2-2; 9 bases line up with TRBD1. This CDR3 is built from 14 residues. V trimming: 5 bases; J trimming: 7 bases; junction bases outside the gene matches: 5. Germline V gene data show CDR1 as SGHVS and CDR2 as FNYEAQ.

The chain has TRBV24-1 and TRBJ2-3, with D possibly called TRBD1 or TRBD2 (5 bases each). The germline V and J ends were trimmed by 9 bases and 1 base, with 7 bases remaining between them. The CDR3 consists of 12 residues. Looked up from germline, CDR1 is KGHDR and CDR2 is SFDVKD. CDR3 protein: CATRGGTDTQYF. The CDR3 coding sequence is TGTGCCACCCGAGGGGGCACAGATACGCAGTATTTT.

V is TRBV27 and J is TRBJ2-7, with D tentatively TRBD2 (5 bases). This CDR3 is 14 amino acids long. V was pared by 6 bases and J by 2 bases, with 14 bases between. CDR1 and CDR2 from the germline V gene are MNHEY and SMNVEV (reference sequence). DNA for the CDR3: TGTGCCAGCAGCCCAACAACCGGGACCTACGAGCAGTACTTC. It encodes CASSPTTGTYEQYF.

This clone was detected a few times. V gene TRBV5-1 combines with J gene TRBJ2-6, with D possibly being TRBD1 (6 bases). Deletions cut 4 bases from V and 0 bases from J, with 11 bases between. Germline CDR1 and CDR2: SGHRS and YFSETQ. The CDR3 totals 16 residues. The CDR3, as DNA: TGCGCCAGCAGCGCCGGACAGCCCTCTGGGGCCAACGTCCTGACTTTC. It encodes CASSAGQPSGANVLTF.

The rearrangement uses TRBV18 and TRBJ1-2; TRBD1 matches at 8 bases. J gave up 2 bases and V 3 bases, and 2 bases lay outside the gene matches. This CDR3 is 14 amino acids long. Germline CDR1 and CDR2: KGHSH and LQKENI. The CDR3 DNA reads TGTGCCAGCTCACCGGACAGGGCAAACTATGGCTACACCTTC. Translation gives CASSPDRANYGYTF.

V usage is TRBV5-6 and J usage is TRBJ1-4; D possibly corresponds to TRBD1 (5 bases). Germline V gene sequence: CDR1 SGHDT, CDR2 YYEEEE. The V end lost 0 bases, the J end lost 12 bases, and 12 bases lay between the germline ends. This CDR3 comprises 13 residues. The CDR3 reads CASSLATGTELFF. CDR3 DNA: TGTGCCAGCAGCTTGGCGACGGGGACTGAACTGTTTTTT.

The gene calls are TRBV7-2 and TRBJ2-7; a weak D match, TRBD2 (7 bases). Germline V lookup: CDR1 SGHTA, CDR2 FQGNSA. This CDR3 has 14 residues. Trimming took off 3 bases at V and 5 bases at J, with 14 bases between the two ends. Written as DNA, the CDR3 is TGTGCCAGCAGCTTTCGGGGGGCGCGTAACGAGCAGTACTTC. Translating it yields CASSFRGARNEQYF.

The chain has TRBV7-6 and TRBJ2-3; 7 bases are a match to TRBD2. This CDR3 is built from 21 residues. Per germline, CDR1 SGHVS and CDR2 FNYEAQ. After removal of 6 bases from V and 1 base from J, the junction contained 25 bases not matched to a gene. The DNA of the CDR3 is TGTGCCAGCAGTCCTTTCGGGGGACGAAGAGCTAGCGGAGTCGGCACAGATACGCAGTATTTT. It is translated as CASSPFGGRRASGVGTDTQYF. Drawing the rest from reference TRBV7-6 and TRBJ2-3, the complete variable domain is GAGVSQSPRYKVTKRGQDVALRCDPISGHVSLYWYRQALGQGPEFLTYFNYEAQQDKSGLPNDRFSAERPEGSISTLTIQRTEQRDSAMYRCASSPFGGRRASGVGTDTQYFGPGTRLTVL.

J is TRBJ1-2 and V is TRBV11-3, with 7 bases matching TRBD1. The CDR3 sequence is 17 residues long. Germline lookup yields CDR1 SGHNT and CDR2 YENEEA. The trim removed 7 bases at V and 4 bases at J, leaving 18 bases unmatched. CDR3 sequence: CASIGDRAVWVVYGYTF. The DNA for the CDR3 is TGTGCCAGCATCGGAGACAGGGCTGTGTGGGTGGTCTATGGCTACACCTTC.

This clone showed up just a few times. The chain uses TRBV7-9 and TRBJ2-7; 8 bases map to TRBD1. V was pared by 1 base and J by 0 bases, with 8 bases of the junction left unmatched. The V gene's germline CDR1 is SEHNR and CDR2 FQNEAQ (reference sequence). This CDR3 comprises 17 residues. The CDR3 spells CASSLDDWTGYSYEQYF. Here the CDR3 DNA reads TGTGCCAGCAGCTTAGATGATTGGACAGGGTACTCCTACGAGCAGTACTTC.

The V gene is TRBV5-1, the J gene TRBJ1-5, with no clear D. Germline loops: CDR1 SGHRS, CDR2 YFSETQ. V dropped 5 bases and J dropped 2 bases, with 11 bases sitting between them. This CDR3 has 14 residues. CDR3 bases: TGCGCCAGCAGTCTGGTCGGGGGCAATCAGCCCCAGCATTTT. This encodes CASSLVGGNQPQHF.

The genes are TRBV5-4 and TRBJ2-7, with a tentative D call TRBD1 (7 bases). The V and J ends lost 4 bases and 0 bases respectively, with 14 bases between them. The CDR3 is made up of 15 amino acids. CDR1 SGHNT and CDR2 YYREEE come from the germline V gene (reference sequence). This CDR3 reads CASSQSGGPSYEQYF. The DNA for the CDR3 is TGTGCCAGCAGCCAATCAGGGGGGCCCTCCTACGAGCAGTACTTC.

The chain is built from TRBV11-3 and TRBJ2-1; 15 positions agree with TRBD2. Trimming at V came to 2 bases and at J to 6 bases, leaving 11 bases not matched to a gene. The CDR3 has 19 amino acids. CDR1 and CDR2 from the germline V gene are SGHNT and YENEEA. CDR3 sequence reads: CASSLSGTSGGTESNEQFF. The CDR3 DNA reads TGTGCCAGCAGCTTATCCGGGACTAGCGGGGGGACCGAGTCCAATGAGCAGTTCTTC.

This clone has more than one count but fewer than ten. CDR3 protein: CASTGNNEQFF. The CDR3 coding sequence is TGTGCCAGCACAGGGAACAATGAGCAGTTCTTC. V is TRBV6-5 and J is TRBJ2-1; weak D call: TRBD1 (5 bases). The V end was cut by 7 bases, the J end by 5 bases, with 6 bases between. CDR3 size: 11 residues. Germline assignment: CDR1 MNHEY and CDR2 SVGAGI.

J is TRBJ2-2 and V is TRBV7-2; a possible D gene is TRBD2 (6 bases). The germline CDR1 and CDR2 sequences are SGHTA and FQGNSA. V was pared by 1 base and J by 0 bases, with 9 bases between. The CDR3 has 16 residues. The chain's CDR3 is CASSLGGGANTGELFF. The DNA for the CDR3 is TGTGCCAGCAGCTTAGGAGGCGGGGCGAACACCGGGGAGCTGTTTTTT.

V usage is TRBV19 and J usage is TRBJ1-2; 8 bases are shared with TRBD1. The V gene end was trimmed by 5 bases and the J gene end by 2 bases; junction bases not matched to a gene: 16. The CDR3 has 18 residues. Per germline, CDR1 LNHDA and CDR2 SQIVND (reference sequence). CDR3 protein: CASSSTRTGWGENYGYTF. Here the CDR3 DNA reads TGTGCCAGTAGTTCAACCCGGACAGGGTGGGGTGAAAACTATGGCTACACCTTC.

This chain joins TRBV7-2 and TRBJ2-7; 14 bases line up with TRBD2. Germline V gives CDR1 SGHTA, CDR2 FQGNSA. V shed 5 bases and J 2 bases; nucleotides not matched to a gene: 11. CDR3 size: 18 residues. The CDR3 region is CASSPQTSGGGSTYEQYF. The CDR3 nucleotides are TGTGCCAGCAGCCCTCAGACTAGCGGGGGGGGCTCTACCTACGAGCAGTACTTC.

The chain combines TRBV5-1 with TRBJ1-2; 9 bases match TRBD1. The V gene end was trimmed by 2 bases and the J gene end by 7 bases; junction bases not matched to a gene: 9. Germline assignment: CDR1 SGHRS and CDR2 YFSETQ. CDR3 size: 15 residues. This chain's CDR3 is CASSFRDRDGGGYTF. The CDR3 DNA follows: TGCGCCAGCAGCTTTAGGGACAGGGACGGCGGTGGCTACACCTTC.

The chain carries TRBV6-5 and TRBJ2-1; possibly TRBD2 for D (6 bases). V lost 2 bases, J lost 6 bases, and 17 bases lay in between. CDR1 MNHEY and CDR2 SVGAGI come from the germline V gene. The CDR3 has 16 amino acids. This CDR3 reads CASSYLLTRTINEQFF. CDR3 nucleotide sequence: TGTGCCAGCAGTTACCTCCTGACTAGAACCATCAATGAGCAGTTCTTC.

This chain connects TRBV27 to TRBJ2-7; D might be TRBD1 or TRBD2, each matching 5 bases. Germline V lookup: CDR1 MNHEY, CDR2 SMNVEV (reference sequence). This CDR3 region has 15 residues. V lost 3 bases and J lost 0, with 12 bases in between. In DNA, the CDR3 is TGTGCCAGCAGTTTGAGAACAGGAGGCTCCTACGAGCAGTACTTC. Its translation is CASSLRTGGSYEQYF.

The chain couples TRBV5-4 to TRBJ2-7, with D perhaps TRBD1 (6 bases). The V end was cut by 3 bases, the J end by 1 base, with 8 bases between. The V gene's germline CDR1 is SGHNT and CDR2 YYREEE (reference sequence). The CDR3 runs 13 residues. The CDR3 DNA is TGTGCCAGCAGCTCACAGGGTTCCTACGAGCAGTACTTC. It encodes CASSSQGSYEQYF.

This chain uses TRBV6-5 with TRBJ2-7; D is possibly TRBD1 (7 bases). The CDR3 is 16 amino acids. The germline CDR1 and CDR2 sequences are MNHEY and SVGAGI. V was pared by 4 bases and J by 5 bases, with 21 bases between. The chain's CDR3 is CASSLVAQGGVDEQYF. The CDR3 bases are TGTGCCAGCAGTTTGGTCGCCCAGGGGGGAGTAGACGAGCAGTACTTC.

The chain is built from TRBV19 and TRBJ1-4, with a weak D call TRBD1 (6 bases). CDR1 and CDR2 (germline): LNHDA, SQIVND (reference sequence). CDR3 length: 16 residues. Trimming removed 4 bases from V and 8 bases from J, with 20 bases in between. As DNA, the CDR3 is TGTGCCAGTAGTAGCGCCAGGGGAGAATCAAGCGAAAAACTGTTTTTT. Its translation: CASSSARGESSEKLFF.

The chain joins TRBV11-2 to TRBJ2-2; TRBD2 might be the D (6 bases). The CDR3 is made up of 16 amino acids. V gave up 3 bases and J gave up 0 bases, with 11 bases separating them. CDR1 and CDR2 (germline): SGHAT, FQNNGV. CDR3 residues: CASSFQVAANTGELFF. Written as DNA, the CDR3 is TGTGCCAGCAGCTTTCAAGTAGCGGCGAACACCGGGGAGCTGTTTTTT.

Note on this clone: Other DNA sequences within the sample encode an identical CDR3. The chain carries TRBV6-5 and TRBJ2-3; TRBD1 is a possible D gene (6 bases). V lost 5 bases, J lost 0 bases, and 12 bases lay in between. The germline V gene encodes CDR1 MNHEY and CDR2 SVGAGI. CDR3 length equals 15 residues. The CDR3: CASSPRQDSTDTQYF. The CDR3 region has the DNA TGTGCCAGCAGTCCGAGACAGGATAGCACAGATACGCAGTATTTT.

This clone is judged large. The V call is TRBV6-6, the J call TRBJ1-4; D may be TRBD1 (6 bases). V was trimmed by 4 bases and J by 6 bases, leaving 9 bases between them. The V gene's germline CDR1 is MNHNY and CDR2 SVGAGI (reference sequence). The CDR3 totals 13 residues. CDR3 sequence reads: CASSWDKHEKLFF. CDR3 DNA: TGTGCCAGCAGTTGGGACAAACATGAAAAACTGTTTTTT.

The V call is TRBV7-3, the J call TRBJ2-2; 12 bases line up with TRBD1. V was clipped by 5 bases and J by 8 bases; unmatched bases: 6. From germline, CDR1 is SGHTA and CDR2 FQGTGA. The CDR3 length is 15 residues. The CDR3 bases are TGTGCCAGCAGCCTTTCGGGACAGGGGGCAGGGGAGCTGTTTTTT. This gives the protein CASSLSGQGAGELFF.

J is TRBJ1-5 and V is TRBV19; TRBD1 matches at 7 bases. Trimming took 11 bases from V and 1 from J; bases not matched to a gene: 8. This CDR3 has 14 residues. Germline values: CDR1 LNHDA, CDR2 SQIVND (reference sequence). The CDR3 loop is CAVTDRVSNQPQHF. The CDR3 DNA sequence: TGTGCCGTCACCGACAGGGTGAGCAATCAGCCCCAGCATTTT.

The V call is TRBV7-6, the J call TRBJ2-7; D is undetermined. Trimming pared 1 base from V and 6 bases from J, leaving 4 bases between. Germline V gene sequence: CDR1 SGHVS, CDR2 FNYEAQ. There are 11 residues in the CDR3. CDR3 region: CASSLEVEQYF. The CDR3 region has the DNA TGTGCCAGCAGCTTAGAGGTCGAGCAGTACTTC.

CDR3 sequence (DNA): TGTGCCAGCAGCTTATACCGGGGGGGCGTAAATGAGCAGTTCTTC. Translated, it gives CASSLYRGGVNEQFF. V is TRBV11-2 and J is TRBJ2-1, with 8 bases fitting TRBD2. Germline V CDR1 and CDR2: SGHAT, FQNNGV. This CDR3 is 15 amino acids long. V trimming: 2 bases; J trimming: 7 bases; junction bases outside the gene matches: 7.